This entry features one TCR beta chain sequence. What antigen it recognizes has not been identified. The sample holds no much larger clone one base away, and base qualities are not on file. The data were obtained in a study of blood T cell repertoires in COVID-19 (dated by TCRdb to the early 2020s). Regarding the complete study: Samples from collaborators originated in the United States, Italy and Spain and spanned both the acute and convalescent phases of COVID-19. The material from the prospective study consisted of cDNA or gDNA derived from T cells, B-cell-depleted T cells, or PBMCs. The dataset comprised deeply sampled blood TCRbeta repertoires from subjects exposed to, actively infected with, or recovered from COVID-19. The repertoires were released in a freely available public database intended as a resource for research on the immune response to SARS-CoV-2. The samples were drawn from two sources: the first 160 participants of the ongoing ImmuneRACE study, and 950 to 1,500 subjects contributed by 6 global collaborators. The sample metadata nearly always contained a de-identified subject ID, COVID-19 status, age in years and sex. Where HLA class I and class II types were available, the types were taken from metadata supplied by the sample provider, not from assay-based typing.

Enrolling through a virtual design, the prospective study's participants ranged in age from roughly 18 to 90 years and lived across around 25 United States geographic areas. Cohort assignment in the prospective study relied on participant-reported clinical history from a screening survey and a study questionnaire. In the prospective study, whole blood, serum and a nasopharyngeal or oropharyngeal swab were collected from each participant by mobile phlebotomists. Over a roughly 2-month period, participants in the prospective study had the option of providing additional blood draws and questionnaires. Blood samples from the prospective study were shipped frozen or at room temperature prior to DNA extraction. Beyond this particular receptor, the publication reports: The amount of clinical and demographic metadata varied by source and participant and was provided uncurated.

TCRbeta CDR3 regions were amplified from genomic DNA using the immunoSEQ Assay, a bias-controlled multiplex PCR. As for the authors' bioinformatics: The number of nucleated cells in each sample was estimated by amplification of reference gene primers within the assay. Sequence reads were collapsed and filtered to measure the absolute abundance of every unique TCRbeta CDR3 rearrangement. For each sample, productive Simpson clonality was calculated as the square root of Simpson's diversity index across productive rearrangements. The source is immuneACCESS, and TCRdb retained only in-frame sequences with V and J called. Part of the clones is not carried over; for the studies checked, unresolved V genes explain less than half of this, and the remainder is unexplained. The DNA was the basis for D and trimming; V, J and clone size are from that table. This sample is represented by 40,000 to 55,000 clones; almost 80% of them were singletons. Of the sample, about 5.8% falls within the top ten clones.

The sequence derives from a woman between 45 and 65 years old with acute COVID-19. The sample comprised PBMCs or T cells enriched from blood (not recorded which).

This receptor carries the CDR3 CASSQGQGFEQFF. The DNA reads as follows: TGCGCCAGCAGCCAGGGACAGGGATTTGAGCAGTTCTTC. This receptor chain uses TRBV10-2 and TRBJ2-1; the junction holds 9 bases that match TRBD1. The CDR3 runs 13 residues from the cysteine to the phenylalanine. Only the CDR3 DNA is retained, 39 bases long and in frame from the first base. For this chain, trimming is 6 bases at the V end and 9 bases at the J end, and the number of junction bases without a gene match is 6. The germline V gene supplies CDR1 WSHSY and CDR2 SAAADI.